This TCR beta chain emerged from a study of neoadjuvant anti-PD-1 for oral cavity cancer. Across the whole study: Most patients had three to four biweekly doses of 3 mg/kg nivolumab before resection. The study's findings and limits: Higher pretreatment blood Treg/Th17 ratios correlated with higher pretreatment blood and lower post-treatment tumor TCRbeta clonality.

The protocol was immunoSEQ multiplex PCR, while the TCRdb copy is restricted to in-frame clones and leaves out a portion. Of around 60,000 clones in the sample, roughly three quarters are singletons; the top ten hold roughly 2.6%. Points on this clone: The target antigen is unknown.

V was clipped by 0 bases and J by 5 bases, with 5 bases between them. This CDR3 is 12 amino acids long. From germline, CDR1 is SGHRS and CDR2 YFSETQ. J is TRBJ1-2 and V is TRBV5-1; D is uncertain. Sequencing was performed on PBMCs, taken before nivolumab (anti-PD-1) treatment. The TCR sequence derives from a person aged 35-79 years with oral cavity squamous cell carcinoma. In nucleotides, the CDR3 is TGCGCCAGCAGCTTGGGGGAATATGGCTACACCTTC. Amino acid sequence: CASSLGEYGYTF.